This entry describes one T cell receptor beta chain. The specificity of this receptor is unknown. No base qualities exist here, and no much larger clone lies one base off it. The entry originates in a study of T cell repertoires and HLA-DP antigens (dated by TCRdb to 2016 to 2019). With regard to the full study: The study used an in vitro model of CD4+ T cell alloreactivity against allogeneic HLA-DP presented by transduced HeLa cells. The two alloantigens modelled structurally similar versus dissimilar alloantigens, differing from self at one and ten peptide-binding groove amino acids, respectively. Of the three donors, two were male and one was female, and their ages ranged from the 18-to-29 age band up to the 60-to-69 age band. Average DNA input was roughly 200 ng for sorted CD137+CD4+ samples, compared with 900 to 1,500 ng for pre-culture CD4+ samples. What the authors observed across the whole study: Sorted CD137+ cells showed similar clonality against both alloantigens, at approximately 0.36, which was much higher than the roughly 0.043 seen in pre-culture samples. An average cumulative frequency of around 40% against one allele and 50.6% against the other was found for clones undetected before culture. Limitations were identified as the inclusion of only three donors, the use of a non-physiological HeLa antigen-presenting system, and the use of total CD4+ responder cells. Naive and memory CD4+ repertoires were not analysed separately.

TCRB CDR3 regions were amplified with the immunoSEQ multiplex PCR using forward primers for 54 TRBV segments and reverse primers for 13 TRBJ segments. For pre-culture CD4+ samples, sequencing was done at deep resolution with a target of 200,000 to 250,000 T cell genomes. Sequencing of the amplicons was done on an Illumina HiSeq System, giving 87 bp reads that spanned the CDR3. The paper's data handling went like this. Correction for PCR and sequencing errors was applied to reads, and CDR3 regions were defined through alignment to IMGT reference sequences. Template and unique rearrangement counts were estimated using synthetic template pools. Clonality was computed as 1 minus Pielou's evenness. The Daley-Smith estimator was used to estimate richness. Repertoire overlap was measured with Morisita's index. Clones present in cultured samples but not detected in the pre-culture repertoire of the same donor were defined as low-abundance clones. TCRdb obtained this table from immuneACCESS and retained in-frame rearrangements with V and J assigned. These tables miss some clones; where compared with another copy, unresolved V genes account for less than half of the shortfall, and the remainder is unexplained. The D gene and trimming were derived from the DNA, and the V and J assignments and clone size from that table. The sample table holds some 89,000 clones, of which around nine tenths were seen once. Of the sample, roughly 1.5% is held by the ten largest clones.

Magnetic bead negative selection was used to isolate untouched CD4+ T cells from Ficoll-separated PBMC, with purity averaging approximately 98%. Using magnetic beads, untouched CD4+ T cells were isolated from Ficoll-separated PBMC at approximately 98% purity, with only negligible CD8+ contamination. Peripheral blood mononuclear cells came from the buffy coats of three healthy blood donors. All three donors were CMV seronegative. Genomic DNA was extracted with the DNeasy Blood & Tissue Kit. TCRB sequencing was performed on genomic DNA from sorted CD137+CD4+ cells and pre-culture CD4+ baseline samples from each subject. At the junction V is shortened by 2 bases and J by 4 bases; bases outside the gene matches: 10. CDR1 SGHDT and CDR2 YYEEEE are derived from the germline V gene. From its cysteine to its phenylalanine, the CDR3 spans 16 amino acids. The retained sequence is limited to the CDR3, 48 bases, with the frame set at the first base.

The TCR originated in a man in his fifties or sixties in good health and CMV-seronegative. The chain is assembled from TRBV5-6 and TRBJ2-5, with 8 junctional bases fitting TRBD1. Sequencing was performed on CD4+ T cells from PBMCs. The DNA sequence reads TGTGCCAGCAGCTTCTCTCGACAGGGGCGGCCAGAGACCCAGTACTTC. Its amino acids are CASSFSRQGRPETQYF. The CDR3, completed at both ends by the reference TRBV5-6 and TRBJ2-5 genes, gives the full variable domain DAGVTQSPTHLIKTRGQQVTLRCSPKSGHDTVSWYQQALGQGPQFIFQYYEEEERQRGNFPDRFSGHQFPNYSSELNVNALLLGDSALYLCASSFSRQGRPETQYFGPGTRLLVL.